This TCR beta chain was found in a study of blood T cells in healthy people across ages. Findings of the study overall: Any conclusive comparison of naive versus antigen-experienced cells was prevented by using unsorted PBMCs. Estimates drawn from one million T cells were deemed to understate diversity.

V lost 2 bases and J 4 bases, leaving 26 bases between the germline ends. Germline loops: CDR1 DFQATT, CDR2 SNEGSKA (reference sequence). The CDR3 covers 18 residues. Remarks on this clonotype: Its antigen is still unknown.

Staff drew roughly 10 milliliters of peripheral blood from each donor. A J-beta primer mix and a sample-barcoded 5' primer were used in a second PCR of about 7 to 12 cycles. Via MiXCR, TCRdb re-called the 5' RACE reads, giving one row per CDR3 protein. The table includes around 1,600,000 distinct CDR3 sequences, approximately 39% detected once. Sample: blood. The clonotype comes from a woman aged 18 to 35 in good health. This chain connects TRBV20-1 to TRBJ1-1; perhaps TRBD1 as D (5 bases). For the CDR3, the DNA is TGCAGTGCTAGACCCAGAGGAGGGGTTACCACTCCCCTCACTGAAGCTTTCTTT. As protein: CSARPRGGVTTPLTEAFF.